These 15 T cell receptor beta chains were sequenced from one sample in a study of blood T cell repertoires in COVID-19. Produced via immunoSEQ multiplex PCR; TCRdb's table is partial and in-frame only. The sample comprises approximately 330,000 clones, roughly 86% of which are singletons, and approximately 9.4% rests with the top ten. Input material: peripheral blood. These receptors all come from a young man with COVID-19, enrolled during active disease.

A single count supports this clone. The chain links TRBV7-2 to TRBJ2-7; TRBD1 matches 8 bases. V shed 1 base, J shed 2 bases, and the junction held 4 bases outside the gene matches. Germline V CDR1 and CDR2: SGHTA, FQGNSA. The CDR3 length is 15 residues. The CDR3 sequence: CASSLGPGGTYEQYF. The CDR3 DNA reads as TGTGCCAGCAGCTTAGGGCCAGGGGGCACCTACGAGCAGTACTTC.

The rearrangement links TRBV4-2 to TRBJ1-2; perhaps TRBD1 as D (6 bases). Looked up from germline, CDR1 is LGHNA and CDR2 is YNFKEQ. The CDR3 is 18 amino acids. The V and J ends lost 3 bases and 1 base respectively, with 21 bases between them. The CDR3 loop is CASSQDGGGREGNYGYTF. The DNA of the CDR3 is TGTGCCAGCAGCCAGGACGGGGGGGGGCGAGAGGGTAACTATGGCTACACCTTC.

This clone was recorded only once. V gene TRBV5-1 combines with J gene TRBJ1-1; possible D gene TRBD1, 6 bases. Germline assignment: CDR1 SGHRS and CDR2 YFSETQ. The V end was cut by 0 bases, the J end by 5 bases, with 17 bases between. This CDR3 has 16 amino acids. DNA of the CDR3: TGCGCCAGCAGCTTGGAAGTAGGCAGGGGAAGAACTGAAGCTTTCTTT. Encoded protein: CASSLEVGRGRTEAFF.

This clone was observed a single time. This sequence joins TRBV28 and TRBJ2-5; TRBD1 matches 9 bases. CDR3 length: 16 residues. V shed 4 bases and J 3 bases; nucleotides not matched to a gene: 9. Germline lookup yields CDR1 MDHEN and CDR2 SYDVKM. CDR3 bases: TGTGCCAGCAGTTCTCAACAGGGGGCTTTGGAAGAGACCCAGTACTTC. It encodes CASSSQQGALEETQYF.

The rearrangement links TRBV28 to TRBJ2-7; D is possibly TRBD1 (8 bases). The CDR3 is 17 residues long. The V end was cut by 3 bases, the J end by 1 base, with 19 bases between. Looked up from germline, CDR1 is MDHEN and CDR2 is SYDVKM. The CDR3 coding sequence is TGTGCCAGCAGTTTGGTGGGGGAACAGGGGGGGTCCTACGAGCAGTACTTC. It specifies CASSLVGEQGGSYEQYF.

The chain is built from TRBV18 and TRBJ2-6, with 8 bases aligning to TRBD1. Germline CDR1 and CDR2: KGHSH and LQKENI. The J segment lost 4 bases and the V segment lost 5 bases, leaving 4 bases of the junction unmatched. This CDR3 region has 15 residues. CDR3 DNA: TGTGCCAGCTCATCCCAGGGGGCCGGGGCCAACGTCCTGACTTTC. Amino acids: CASSSQGAGANVLTF.

DNA of the CDR3: TGTGCCAGCAGCTTAGACGGGAGCTCCTACAATGAGCAGTTCTTC. Protein sequence: CASSLDGSSYNEQFF. This chain links TRBV7-2 with TRBJ2-1; D is perhaps TRBD2 (6 bases). CDR1 is SGHTA, CDR2 FQGNSA, per germline. This CDR3 has 15 residues. V was trimmed by 1 base and J by 0 bases, leaving 7 bases between them.

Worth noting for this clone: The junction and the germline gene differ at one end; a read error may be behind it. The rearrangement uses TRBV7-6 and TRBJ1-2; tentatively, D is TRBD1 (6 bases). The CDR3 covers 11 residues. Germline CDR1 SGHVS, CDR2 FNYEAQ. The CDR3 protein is CASSAYRVMSF. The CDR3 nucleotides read TGTGCCAGCAGCGCCTACAGGGTAATGTCCTTC.

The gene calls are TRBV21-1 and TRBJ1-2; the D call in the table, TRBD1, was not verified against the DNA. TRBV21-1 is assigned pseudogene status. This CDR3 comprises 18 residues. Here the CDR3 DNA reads TGTGCCAGCAGCCAAAGGAGAGATACAGGGCGGACTCGATATGGCTACACCTTC. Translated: CASSQRRDTGRTRYGYTF.

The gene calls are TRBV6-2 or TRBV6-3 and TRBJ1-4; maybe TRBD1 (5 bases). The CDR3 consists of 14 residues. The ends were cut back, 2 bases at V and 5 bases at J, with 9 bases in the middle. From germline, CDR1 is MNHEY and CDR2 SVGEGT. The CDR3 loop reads CASSYGARNEKLFF. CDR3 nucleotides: TGTGCCAGCAGTTACGGGGCGCGGAATGAAAAACTGTTTTTT.

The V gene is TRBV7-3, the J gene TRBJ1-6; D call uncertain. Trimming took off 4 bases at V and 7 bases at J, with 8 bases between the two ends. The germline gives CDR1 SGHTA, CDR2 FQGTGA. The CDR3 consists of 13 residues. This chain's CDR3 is CASSSSGNSPLHF. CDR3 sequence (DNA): TGTGCCAGCAGCTCATCGGGGAATTCACCCCTCCACTTT.

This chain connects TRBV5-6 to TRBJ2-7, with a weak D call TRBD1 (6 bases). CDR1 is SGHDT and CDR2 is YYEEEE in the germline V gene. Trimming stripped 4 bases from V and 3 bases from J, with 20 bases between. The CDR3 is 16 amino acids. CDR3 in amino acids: CASSLNADRWGYEQYF. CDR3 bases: TGTGCCAGCAGCCTCAACGCCGACAGGTGGGGCTACGAGCAGTACTTC.

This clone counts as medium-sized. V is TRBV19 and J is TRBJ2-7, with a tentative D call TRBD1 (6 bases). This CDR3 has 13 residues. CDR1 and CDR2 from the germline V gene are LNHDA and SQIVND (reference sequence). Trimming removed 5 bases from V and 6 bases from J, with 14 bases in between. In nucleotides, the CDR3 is TGTGCCAGTAGTCTTCCAACAGGGACCGAGCAGTACTTC. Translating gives CASSLPTGTEQYF.

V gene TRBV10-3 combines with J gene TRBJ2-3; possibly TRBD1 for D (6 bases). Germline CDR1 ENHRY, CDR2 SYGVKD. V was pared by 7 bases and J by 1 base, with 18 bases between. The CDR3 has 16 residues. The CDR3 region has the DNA TGTGCCATCAATAGGAAGGGGGAAGGTGGCACAGATACGCAGTATTTT. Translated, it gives CAINRKGEGGTDTQYF.

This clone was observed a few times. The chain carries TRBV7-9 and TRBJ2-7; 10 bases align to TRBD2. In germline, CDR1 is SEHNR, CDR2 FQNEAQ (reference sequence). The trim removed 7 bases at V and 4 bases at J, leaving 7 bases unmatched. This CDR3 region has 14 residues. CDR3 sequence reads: CASIRAGGTYEQYF. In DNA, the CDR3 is TGTGCCAGCATAAGAGCGGGGGGGACTTACGAGCAGTACTTC.